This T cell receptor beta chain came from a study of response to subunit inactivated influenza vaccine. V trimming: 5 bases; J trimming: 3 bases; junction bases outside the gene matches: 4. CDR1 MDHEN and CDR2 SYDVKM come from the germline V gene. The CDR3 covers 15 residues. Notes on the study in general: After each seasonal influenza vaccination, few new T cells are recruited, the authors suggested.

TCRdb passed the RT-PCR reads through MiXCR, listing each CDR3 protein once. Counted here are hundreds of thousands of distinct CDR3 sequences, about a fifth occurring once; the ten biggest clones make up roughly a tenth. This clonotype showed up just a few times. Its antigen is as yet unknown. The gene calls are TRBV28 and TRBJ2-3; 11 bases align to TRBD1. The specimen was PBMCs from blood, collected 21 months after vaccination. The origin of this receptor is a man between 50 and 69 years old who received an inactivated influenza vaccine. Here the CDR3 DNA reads TGTGCCAGCAGTCGGACAGGGGGCAATACAGATACGCAGTATTTT. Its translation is CASSRTGGNTDTQYF.